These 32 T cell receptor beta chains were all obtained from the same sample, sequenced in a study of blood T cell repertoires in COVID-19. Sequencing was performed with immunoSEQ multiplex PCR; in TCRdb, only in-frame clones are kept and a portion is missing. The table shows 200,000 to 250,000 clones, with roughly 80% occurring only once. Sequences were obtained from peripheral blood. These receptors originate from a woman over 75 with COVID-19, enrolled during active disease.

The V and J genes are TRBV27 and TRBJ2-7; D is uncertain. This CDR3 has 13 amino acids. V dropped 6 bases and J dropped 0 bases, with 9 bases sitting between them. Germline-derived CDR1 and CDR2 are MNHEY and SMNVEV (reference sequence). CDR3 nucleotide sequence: TGTGCCAGCAGACTCCGTGCCTCCTACGAGCAGTACTTC. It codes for CASRLRASYEQYF.

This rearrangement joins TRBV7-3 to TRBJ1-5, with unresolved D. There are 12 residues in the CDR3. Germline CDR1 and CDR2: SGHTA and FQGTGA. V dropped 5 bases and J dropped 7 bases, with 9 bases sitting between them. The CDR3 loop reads CASSPYHQPQHF. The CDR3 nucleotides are TGTGCCAGCAGCCCCTATCACCAGCCCCAGCATTTT. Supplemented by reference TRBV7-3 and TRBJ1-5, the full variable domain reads GAGVSQTPSNKVTEKGKYVELRCDPISGHTALYWYRQSLGQGPEFLIYFQGTGAADDSGLPNDRFFAVRPEGSVSTLKIQRTERGDSAVYLCASSPYHQPQHFGDGTRLSIL.

The CDR3 here is CASRSPGQLLAKNIQYF. Written as DNA, the CDR3 is TGTGCCAGCAGATCACCGGGACAGCTTCTAGCCAAAAACATTCAGTACTTC. The chain has TRBV5-8 and TRBJ2-4, with 7 bases identical to TRBD1. The CDR3 has 17 residues. Germline CDR1 and CDR2: SGHTS and YDEGEE. Trimming removed 5 bases from V and 0 bases from J; junction bases left unmatched: 11. The variable domain in full, completed from reference TRBV5-8 and TRBJ2-4, reads EAGVTQSPTHLIKTRGQQATLRCSPISGHTSVYWYQQALGLGLQFLLWYDEGEERNRGNFPPRFSGRQFPNYSSELNVNALELEDSALYLCASRSPGQLLAKNIQYFGAGTRLSVL.

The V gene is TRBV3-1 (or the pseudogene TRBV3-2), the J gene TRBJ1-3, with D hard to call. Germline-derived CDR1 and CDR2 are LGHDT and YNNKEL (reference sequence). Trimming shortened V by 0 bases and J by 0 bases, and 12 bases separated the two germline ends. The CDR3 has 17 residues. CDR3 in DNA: TGTGCCAGCAGCCAAGATGCATTCGAAGCCTCTGGAAACACCATATATTTT. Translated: CASSQDAFEASGNTIYF.

CDR3 coding DNA: TGTGCCAGCAGTCCCCCCCTATCAGCGTATAGGTTCTACAATGAGCAGTTCTTC. Residues: CASSPPLSAYRFYNEQFF. The rearrangement joins TRBV27 to TRBJ2-1; D is uncertain. The CDR3 length is 18 residues. The V end lost 5 bases, the J end lost 3 bases, and 23 bases lay between the germline ends. The germline V gene encodes CDR1 MNHEY and CDR2 SMNVEV (reference sequence).

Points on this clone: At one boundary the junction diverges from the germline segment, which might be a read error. This CDR3 is CARREGMNTEAFF. The CDR3, as DNA: TGTGCCCGGAGGGAGGGAATGAACACTGAAGCTTTCTTT. The chain carries TRBV30 and TRBJ1-1; D not certain. CDR3 length equals 13 residues. Germline V gene data show CDR1 as GTSNPN and CDR2 as SVGIG (reference sequence). Full variable domain (outside the CDR3, taken from reference TRBV30 and TRBJ1-1): SQTIHQWPATLVQPVGSPLSLECTVEGTSNPNLYWYRQAAGRGLQLLFYSVGIGQISSEVPQNLSASRPQDRQFILSSKKLLLSDSGFYLCARREGMNTEAFFGQGTRLTVV.

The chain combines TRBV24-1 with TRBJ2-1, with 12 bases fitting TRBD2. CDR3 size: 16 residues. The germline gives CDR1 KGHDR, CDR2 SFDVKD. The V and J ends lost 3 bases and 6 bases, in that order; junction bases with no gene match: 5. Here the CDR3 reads CATSDELAGGGNEQFF. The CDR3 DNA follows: TGTGCCACCAGTGATGAACTAGCGGGAGGCGGCAATGAGCAGTTCTTC.

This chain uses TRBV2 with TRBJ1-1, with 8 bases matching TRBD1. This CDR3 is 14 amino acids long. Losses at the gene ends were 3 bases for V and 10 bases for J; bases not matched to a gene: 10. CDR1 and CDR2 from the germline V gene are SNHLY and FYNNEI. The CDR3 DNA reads TGTGCCAGCAGTGAGCTTTCAGGGGGCGCGGTAGCTTTCTTT. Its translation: CASSELSGGAVAFF.

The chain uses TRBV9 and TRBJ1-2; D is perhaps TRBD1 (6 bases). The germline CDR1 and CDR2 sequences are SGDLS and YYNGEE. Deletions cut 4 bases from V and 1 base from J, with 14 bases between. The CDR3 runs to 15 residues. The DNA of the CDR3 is TGTGCCAGCAGCCCCCGGACGGACAGTAACTATGGCTACACCTTC. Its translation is CASSPRTDSNYGYTF.

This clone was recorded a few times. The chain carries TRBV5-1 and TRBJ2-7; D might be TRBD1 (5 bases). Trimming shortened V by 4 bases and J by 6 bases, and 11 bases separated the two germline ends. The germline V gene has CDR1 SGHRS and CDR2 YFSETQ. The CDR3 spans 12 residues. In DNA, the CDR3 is TGCGCCAGCAGCATAGGGGTTCGCGAGCAGTACTTC. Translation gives CASSIGVREQYF.

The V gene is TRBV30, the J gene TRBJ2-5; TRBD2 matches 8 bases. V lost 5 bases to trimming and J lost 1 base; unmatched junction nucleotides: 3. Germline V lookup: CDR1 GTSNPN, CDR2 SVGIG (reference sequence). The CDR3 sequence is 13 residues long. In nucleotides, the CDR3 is TGTGCCTGGGCCGGGACTAGCCAAGAGACCCAGTACTTC. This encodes CAWAGTSQETQYF.

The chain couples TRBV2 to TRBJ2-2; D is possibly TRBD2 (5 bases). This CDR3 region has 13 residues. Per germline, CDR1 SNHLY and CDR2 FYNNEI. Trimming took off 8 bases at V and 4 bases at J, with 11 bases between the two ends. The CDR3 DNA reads TGTGCCAGCCATTGGGAGTCCACCGGGGAGCTGTTTTTT. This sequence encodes CASHWESTGELFF.

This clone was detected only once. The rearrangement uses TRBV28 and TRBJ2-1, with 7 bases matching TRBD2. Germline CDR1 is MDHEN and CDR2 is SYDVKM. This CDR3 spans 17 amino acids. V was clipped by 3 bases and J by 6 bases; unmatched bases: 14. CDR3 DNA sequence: TGTGCCAGCAGTTTTCGGCTAGCGGATCCTAAGTTCAATGAGCAGTTCTTC. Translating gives CASSFRLADPKFNEQFF.

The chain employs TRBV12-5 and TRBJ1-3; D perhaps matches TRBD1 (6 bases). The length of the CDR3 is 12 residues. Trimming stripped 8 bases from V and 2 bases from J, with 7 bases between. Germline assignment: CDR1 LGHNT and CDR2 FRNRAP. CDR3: CASNRAGNTIYF. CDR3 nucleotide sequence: TGTGCTAGTAACAGGGCTGGAAACACCATATATTTT.

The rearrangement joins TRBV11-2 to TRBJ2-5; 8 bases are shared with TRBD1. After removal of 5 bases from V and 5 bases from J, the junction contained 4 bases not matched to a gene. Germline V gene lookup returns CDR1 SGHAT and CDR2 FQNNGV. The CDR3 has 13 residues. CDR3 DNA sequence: TGTGCCAGCAGCCCAGGGGGCACGGAGACCCAGTACTTC. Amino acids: CASSPGGTETQYF.

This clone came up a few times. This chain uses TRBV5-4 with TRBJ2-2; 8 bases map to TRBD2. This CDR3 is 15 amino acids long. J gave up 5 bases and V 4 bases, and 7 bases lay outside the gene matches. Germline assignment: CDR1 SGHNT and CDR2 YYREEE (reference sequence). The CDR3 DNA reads TGTGCCAGCAGCCACAAAGCGGGGGTAACCGGGGAGCTGTTTTTT. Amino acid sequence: CASSHKAGVTGELFF.

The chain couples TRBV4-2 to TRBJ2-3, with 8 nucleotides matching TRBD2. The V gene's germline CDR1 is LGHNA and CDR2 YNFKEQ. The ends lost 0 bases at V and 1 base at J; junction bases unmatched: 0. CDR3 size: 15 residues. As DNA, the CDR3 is TGTGCCAGCAGCCAAGAACTAGCGGGCACAGATACGCAGTATTTT. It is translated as CASSQELAGTDTQYF.

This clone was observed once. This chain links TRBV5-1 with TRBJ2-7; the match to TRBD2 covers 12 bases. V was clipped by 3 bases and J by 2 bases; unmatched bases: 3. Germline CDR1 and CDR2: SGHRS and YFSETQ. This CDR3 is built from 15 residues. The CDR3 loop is CASSSTSGSTYEQYF. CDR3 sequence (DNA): TGCGCCAGCAGCTCGACTAGCGGGAGTACCTACGAGCAGTACTTC.

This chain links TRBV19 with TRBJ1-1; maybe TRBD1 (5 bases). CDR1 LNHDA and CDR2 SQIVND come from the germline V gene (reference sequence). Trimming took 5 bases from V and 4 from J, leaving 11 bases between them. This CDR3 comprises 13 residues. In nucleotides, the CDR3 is TGTGCCAGTAGTCTACGACAGATCACTGAAGCTTTCTTT. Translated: CASSLRQITEAFF.

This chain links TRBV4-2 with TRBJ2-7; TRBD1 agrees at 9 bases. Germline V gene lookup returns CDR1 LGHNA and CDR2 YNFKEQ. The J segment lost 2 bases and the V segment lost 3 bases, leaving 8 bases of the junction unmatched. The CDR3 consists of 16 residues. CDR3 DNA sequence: TGTGCCAGCAGCCAGGGTATGACAGGGGGGACCTACGAGCAGTACTTC. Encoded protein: CASSQGMTGGTYEQYF.

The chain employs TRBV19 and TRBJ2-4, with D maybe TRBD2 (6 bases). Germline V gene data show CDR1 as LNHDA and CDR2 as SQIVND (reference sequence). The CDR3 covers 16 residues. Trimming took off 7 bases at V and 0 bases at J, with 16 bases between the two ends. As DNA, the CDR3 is TGTGCCAGTACTCCCGGGAGAGAGCTAGCCAAAAACATTCAGTACTTC. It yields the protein CASTPGRELAKNIQYF.

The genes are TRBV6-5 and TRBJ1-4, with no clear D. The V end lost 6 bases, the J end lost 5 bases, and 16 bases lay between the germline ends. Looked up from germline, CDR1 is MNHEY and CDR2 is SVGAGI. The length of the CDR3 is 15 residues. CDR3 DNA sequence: TGTGCCAGCAGGCCGGGGTTTCGGTTAAATGAAAAACTGTTTTTT. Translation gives CASRPGFRLNEKLFF.

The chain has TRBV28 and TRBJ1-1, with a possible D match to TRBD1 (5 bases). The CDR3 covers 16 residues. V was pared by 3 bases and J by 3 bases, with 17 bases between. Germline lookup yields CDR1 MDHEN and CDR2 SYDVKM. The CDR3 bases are TGTGCCAGCAGTTTCTGGGGGGGTCTGGGGGACACTGAAGCTTTCTTT. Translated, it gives CASSFWGGLGDTEAFF.

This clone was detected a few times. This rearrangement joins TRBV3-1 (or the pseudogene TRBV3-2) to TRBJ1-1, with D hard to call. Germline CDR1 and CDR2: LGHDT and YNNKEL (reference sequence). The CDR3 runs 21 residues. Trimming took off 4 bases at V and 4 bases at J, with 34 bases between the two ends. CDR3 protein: CASSPLMSTGLAVVASTEAFF. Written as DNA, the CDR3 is TGTGCCAGCAGCCCCCTTATGTCGACTGGACTAGCAGTAGTCGCTAGCACTGAAGCTTTCTTT.

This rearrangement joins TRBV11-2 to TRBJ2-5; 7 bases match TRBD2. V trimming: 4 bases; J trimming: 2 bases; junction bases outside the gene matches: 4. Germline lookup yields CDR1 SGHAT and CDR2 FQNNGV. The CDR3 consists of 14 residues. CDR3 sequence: CASSSTSRQETQYF. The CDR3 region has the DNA TGTGCCAGCAGCTCGACTAGCAGGCAAGAGACCCAGTACTTC.

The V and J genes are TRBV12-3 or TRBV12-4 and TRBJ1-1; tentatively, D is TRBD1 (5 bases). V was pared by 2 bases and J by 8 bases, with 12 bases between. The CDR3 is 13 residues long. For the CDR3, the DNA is TGTGCCAGCAGTTTAAGCCGACGGACAGAAGCTTTCTTT. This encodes CASSLSRRTEAFF.

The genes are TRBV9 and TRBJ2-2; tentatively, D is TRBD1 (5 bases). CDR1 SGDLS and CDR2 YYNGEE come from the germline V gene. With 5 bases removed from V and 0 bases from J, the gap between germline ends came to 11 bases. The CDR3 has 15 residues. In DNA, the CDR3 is TGTGCCAGCAGTACAAGGGGATCGAACACCGGGGAGCTGTTTTTT. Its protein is CASSTRGSNTGELFF.

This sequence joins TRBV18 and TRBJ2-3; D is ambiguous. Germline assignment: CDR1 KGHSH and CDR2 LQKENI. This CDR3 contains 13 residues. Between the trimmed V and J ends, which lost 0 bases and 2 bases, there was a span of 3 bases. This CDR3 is CASSPPLTDTQYF. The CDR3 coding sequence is TGTGCCAGCTCACCACCCCTCACAGATACGCAGTATTTT.

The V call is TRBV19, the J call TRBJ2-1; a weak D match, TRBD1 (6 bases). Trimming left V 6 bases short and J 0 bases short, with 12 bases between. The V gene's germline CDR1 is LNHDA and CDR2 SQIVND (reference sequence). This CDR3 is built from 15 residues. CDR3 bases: TGTGCCAGTAGGAAGGACAGTAGCTCCTACAATGAGCAGTTCTTC. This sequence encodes CASRKDSSSYNEQFF.

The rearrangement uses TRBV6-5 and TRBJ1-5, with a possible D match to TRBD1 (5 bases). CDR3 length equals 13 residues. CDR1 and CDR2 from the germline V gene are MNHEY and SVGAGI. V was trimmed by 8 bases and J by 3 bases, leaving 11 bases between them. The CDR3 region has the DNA TGTGCCAGCGGACGACAGACCAATCAGCCCCAGCATTTT. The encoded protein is CASGRQTNQPQHF.

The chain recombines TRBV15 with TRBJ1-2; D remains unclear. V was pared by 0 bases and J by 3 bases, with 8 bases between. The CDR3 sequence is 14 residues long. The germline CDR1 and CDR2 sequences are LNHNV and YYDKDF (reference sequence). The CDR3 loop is CATSRERRDYGYTF. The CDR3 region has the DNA TGTGCCACCAGCAGAGAGCGGAGGGACTATGGCTACACCTTC.

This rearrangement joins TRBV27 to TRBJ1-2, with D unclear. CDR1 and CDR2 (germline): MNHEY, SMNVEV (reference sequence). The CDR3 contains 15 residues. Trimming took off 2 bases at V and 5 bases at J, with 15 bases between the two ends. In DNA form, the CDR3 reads TGTGCCAGCAGTTTAGCCATCGGAGGGTCGTATGGCTACACCTTC. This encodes CASSLAIGGSYGYTF.